Shown below are 9 T cell receptor beta chains from a single sample sequenced in a study of cytomegalovirus exposure and HLA in healthy donors. Only in-frame clones appear in the TCRdb table, and some are missing; sequencing was by immunoSEQ multiplex PCR. The table has 140,000 or so clones, approximately 90% seen once. The material sequenced was PBMCs. These receptors were collected from a woman in her thirties in good health and CMV-seropositive.

In DNA, the CDR3 is TGCGCCAGCAGCTTGGTTGCAGGGGCCAACACCGGGGAGCTGTTTTTT. It is translated as CASSLVAGANTGELFF. The V and J genes are TRBV5-1 and TRBJ2-2; maybe TRBD1 (6 bases). This CDR3 has 16 amino acids. From germline, CDR1 is SGHRS and CDR2 YFSETQ. V gave up 0 bases and J gave up 2 bases, with 11 bases separating them.

The chain is built from TRBV7-6 and TRBJ1-1, with 7 bases lining up with TRBD1. The CDR3 spans 13 residues. With 7 bases clipped from V and 1 base from J, the junction kept 3 bases outside the gene matches. Germline assignment: CDR1 SGHVS and CDR2 FNYEAQ. The CDR3 loop reads CASTQGWNTEAFF. The CDR3 region has the DNA TGTGCCAGCACACAGGGGTGGAACACTGAAGCTTTCTTT.

The chain links TRBV18 to TRBJ2-3, with 9 bases that match TRBD2. V was clipped by 5 bases and J by 2 bases; unmatched bases: 8. Germline V gives CDR1 KGHSH, CDR2 LQKENI. This CDR3 spans 16 amino acids. CDR3 in DNA: TGTGCCAGCTCAACTTTGGCGGGAGGGCTCACAGATACGCAGTATTTT. Encoded protein: CASSTLAGGLTDTQYF.

The chain has TRBV19 and TRBJ1-1; D not resolved. The CDR3 is 14 amino acids. The germline CDR1 and CDR2 sequences are LNHDA and SQIVND (reference sequence). V dropped 1 base and J dropped 4 bases, with 10 bases sitting between them. CDR3 residues: CASSIGQVATEAFF. The CDR3 DNA follows: TGTGCCAGTAGTATAGGGCAGGTCGCCACTGAAGCTTTCTTT.

The chain combines TRBV7-9 with TRBJ1-3; TRBD1 aligns across 7 bases. The CDR3 runs to 16 residues. CDR1 is SEHNR and CDR2 is FQNEAQ in the germline V gene (reference sequence). Losses at the gene ends were 4 bases for V and 0 bases for J; bases not matched to a gene: 6. The CDR3 protein is CASSSGQPSSGNTIYF. The CDR3 DNA follows: TGTGCCAGCAGCTCGGGACAGCCGAGCTCTGGAAACACCATATATTTT.

About this clone itself: This sample includes further DNA sequences coding for the same CDR3. This chain connects TRBV6-5 to TRBJ2-6, with D possibly TRBD1 on 6 matching bases. The CDR3 loop spans 15 amino acids. Deletions cut 5 bases from V and 0 bases from J, with 8 bases between. Germline V gene data show CDR1 as MNHEY and CDR2 as SVGAGI. The CDR3 nucleotides read TGTGCCAGCAGTGCAGGGGTCTCTGGGGCCAACGTCCTGACTTTC. This encodes CASSAGVSGANVLTF.

This clone was recorded only once. The gene calls are TRBV6-6 and TRBJ2-3; D remains ambiguous. Trimming left V 0 bases short and J 1 base short, with 2 bases between. Germline V gene lookup returns CDR1 MNHNY and CDR2 SVGAGI (reference sequence). The CDR3 runs 13 residues. DNA of the CDR3: TGTGCCAGCAGTTACTCCGGCACAGATACGCAGTATTTT. Amino acid sequence: CASSYSGTDTQYF.

J is TRBJ2-3 and V is TRBV5-4; 9 nucleotides match TRBD2. The length of the CDR3 is 15 residues. The ends lost 5 bases at V and 4 bases at J; junction bases unmatched: 8. The V gene's germline CDR1 is SGHNT and CDR2 YYREEE (reference sequence). CDR3 nucleotides: TGTGCCAGCAGGTTGACAGCGGGGGGCGCAGATACGCAGTATTTT. It translates to CASRLTAGGADTQYF.

V is TRBV19 and J is TRBJ1-6, with 9 positions matching TRBD1. With V trimmed by 9 bases and J by 6 bases, 6 bases remained unmatched. CDR3 size: 14 residues. Germline lookup yields CDR1 LNHDA and CDR2 SQIVND (reference sequence). The CDR3 nucleotides are TGTGCCAGCTCCGGGACAGGGCTTAATTCACCCCTCCACTTT. Amino acid sequence: CASSGTGLNSPLHF.